This record looks at one T cell receptor beta chain sequence and its context. The specificity of this receptor is unknown. No qualities accompany the bases; no much larger clone lies one base away. TCRbeta CDR3 regions were amplified from genomic DNA by means of the immunoSEQ Assay, a bias-controlled multiplex PCR. For the original study's pipeline: Nucleated cell counts per sample were estimated from amplification of reference gene primers within the assay. To quantify the absolute abundance of each unique TCRbeta CDR3 rearrangement, sequence reads were collapsed and filtered. For each sample, productive Simpson clonality was calculated as the square root of Simpson's diversity index across productive rearrangements. Not all clones reach the TCRdb copy of this immuneACCESS table, which keeps in-frame sequences only. Checked studies attribute under half of the gap to unresolved V genes and leave the rest unexplained. That table furnishes V, J and clone size, whereas the DNA furnished D and trimming. The sample table contains roughly 230,000 clones; only one count was recorded for roughly 85% of them. The leading ten clones occupy roughly 5.3% of the sample.

One collaborating source in Seattle enrolled patients while the patients were actively infected and followed the patients over time throughout the course of disease. Each collaborating institution followed its own protocols to collect whole blood in K2EDTA tubes. For TCRbeta analysis, collaborator samples were shipped as frozen whole blood, as isolated PBMCs, or as DNA extracted from either sample type. The data derive from a study of blood T cell repertoires in COVID-19 (dated by TCRdb to 2019 to 2021). The study in broad terms: The collaborator samples originated in the United States, Italy and Spain and spanned the acute and convalescent phases of COVID-19. The material from the prospective study consisted of cDNA or gDNA derived from T cells, B-cell-depleted T cells, or PBMCs. Deeply sampled blood TCRbeta repertoires from subjects exposed to, actively infected with, or recovered from COVID-19 were included in the dataset. The repertoires were released in a freely available public database intended as a resource for research on the immune response to SARS-CoV-2. The samples were drawn from the first 160 participants of the ongoing ImmuneRACE study and from 1,254 subjects provided by 6 global collaborators. A de-identified subject ID, COVID-19 status, age in years and sex were almost always included in the sample metadata. Where HLA class I and class II types were available, the types were taken from metadata supplied by the sample provider, not from assay-based typing.

General conclusions and limits of the study: Clinical and demographic metadata were provided uncurated, with the amount varying by source and participant.

This receptor was taken from a man aged 50-59 years with COVID-19, enrolled during active disease. Sequenced sample: peripheral blood.

The DNA reads TGTGCCAGCAGTGGGGTTGGGACAGGGGCCGGGAACACTGAAGCTTTCTTT. Its coded protein is CASSGVGTGAGNTEAFF. The rearranged chain carries TRBV6-1 and TRBJ1-1; 10 bases in the junction line up with TRBD1. Trimming accounts for 4 bases at V and 1 base at J, while the number of junction bases matched to no gene is 9. From the cysteine up to the phenylalanine, the CDR3 has a length of 17 residues. This entry keeps only the CDR3 DNA: 51 bases, framed from base 1. Taken from the germline V gene, the CDR1 and CDR2 loops are MNHNS and SASEGT.